Listed below are T cell receptor beta chains from one sample, sequenced in a study of beta chain features in type 1 diabetes. The data were produced by immunoSEQ multiplex PCR, yet TCRdb's version contains in-frame clones alone and is incomplete. Among under 300,000 clones listed, approximately 14% were seen once. The sequenced material came from naive CD4+ T cells from blood. The receptors were sampled from a man younger than 45 with type 1 diabetes. CDR3s include the opening cysteine and the closing phenylalanine or tryptophan. Fields, in order: V gene, J gene, CDR3 protein.

TRBV11-3	TRBJ2-7	CASSFSRTLYEQYF
TRBV18	TRBJ2-6	CASSPQGAGANVLTF
TRBV7-8	TRBJ2-7	CASSRNAGDHEQYF
TRBV6-6	TRBJ1-2	CASREGLNYGYTF
TRBV9	TRBJ1-1	CASSVGQHTEAFF
TRBV11-2	TRBJ1-2	CASSPTGVNYGYTF
TRBV10-3	TRBJ2-7	CAISTSGTASYEQYF
TRBV7-2	TRBJ1-5	CASSRDLLNQPQHF
TRBV19	TRBJ2-2	CASSTTGGTGELFF
TRBV6-1	TRBJ1-1	CASSTTGTENTEAFF
TRBV7-9	.	CASSLGAGAYEQYF
TRBV6-6	TRBJ1-4	CASSYPDEKLFF
TRBV19	TRBJ1-1	CASSISGGLTIGAFF
TRBV7-8	TRBJ2-7	CASSPGTSTYEQYF
TRBV10-3	TRBJ1-2	CASGQGNGYTF
TRBV25-1	TRBJ1-4	CASSEDRDNEKLFF
TRBV27	TRBJ2-7	CALPGYEQYF
TRBV4-2	TRBJ2-2	CASSRTPGGGTGELFF
TRBV4-1	TRBJ2-3	CASSPGLAPPAPDTQYF
TRBV2	TRBJ2-7	CASTREVKDEQYF
TRBV30	TRBJ2-2	CAWSLGGSGTGELFF
TRBV5-6	TRBJ2-5	CASSSEIQGGPKRETQYF
TRBV6-6	TRBJ2-7	CASSSGIYEQYF
TRBV5-1	TRBJ1-5	CASSPSTGSNQPQHF
TRBV27	TRBJ1-6	CASSLVRGGNSPLHF
TRBV29-1	TRBJ2-4	CSVEDLGVNIQYF
TRBV4-1	TRBJ2-5	CASSRWSFQETQYF
TRBV7-9	TRBJ2-2	CASSPRQGAETGELFF
TRBV30	TRBJ2-7	CAWSPRVIYEQYF
TRBV27	TRBJ2-3	CASRGQGIDTQYF
TRBV5-4	TRBJ1-1	CASSFGEASEAFF
TRBV6-5	TRBJ2-7	CASSSLAGEQYF